This is a list of T cell receptor beta chains from one sample in a study of blood T cells in healthy people across ages. MiXCR, run by TCRdb on the 5' RACE reads, gives a single entry per CDR3 protein. The repertoire holds a few hundred thousand distinct CDR3 sequences, 45% to 65% seen once, with under 65% in the top ten. Sequencing input: blood. The receptors here all came from a man in his sixties in good health. CDR3s include the opening cysteine and the closing phenylalanine or tryptophan. A D gene is named only where the DNA matches it firmly. Rows may omit the clone size; those that give it use once, few, many or a size class.

V	length	size	J	D	CDR3	DNA
TRBV24-1	13	-	TRBJ2-3	-	CADPYGGRDTQYF	TGTGCCGACCCATACGGGGGCAGAGATACGCAGTATTTT
TRBV6-1	16	once	TRBJ1-5	-	CASSEYGGYEGQPQHF	TGTGCCAGCAGTGAATACGGGGGTTACGAGGGCCAGCCCCAGCATTTT
TRBV29-1	12	many	TRBJ2-7	-	CSASGGTYEQYF	TGCAGCGCATCGGGCGGTACCTACGAGCAGTACTTC
TRBV29-1	13	-	TRBJ1-5	TRBD1	CSVTDRGGQPQHF	TGCAGCGTTACTGACAGGGGTGGGCAGCCCCAGCATTTT
TRBV7-9	12	-	TRBJ2-1	-	CASSLILGAQFF	TGTGCCAGCAGCTTAATATTGGGGGCGCAGTTCTTC
TRBV19	16	few	TRBJ2-3	TRBD2	CASSMPGLAATDTQYF	TGTGCCAGTAGTATGCCGGGACTAGCGGCCACAGATACGCAGTATTTT
TRBV27	15	-	TRBJ2-1	TRBD2	CASSISGTRYNEQFF	TGTGCCAGCAGTATCAGCGGGACGAGGTACAATGAGCAGTTCTTC
TRBV7-2	13	few	TRBJ2-3	-	CASSLDVGDTQYF	TGTGCCAGCAGCTTAGACGTAGGGGATACGCAGTATTTT
TRBV28	14	-	TRBJ2-7	TRBD2	CASRSGTIIYEQYF	TGTGCCAGCAGGTCCGGGACTATTATCTACGAGCAGTACTTC
TRBV12-3/TRBV12-4	14	-	TRBJ2-7	-	CASSLHKGSYEQYF	TGTGCCAGCAGTTTACATAAGGGTTCCTACGAGCAGTACTTC
TRBV9	15	-	TRBJ2-5	TRBD2	CASSALAGDYNEQYF	TGTGCCAGCAGCGCACTAGCGGGAGATTACAATGAGCAGTACTTC
TRBV12-3/TRBV12-4	16	-	TRBJ2-5	-	CASSLALGQRRETQYF	TGTGCCAGCAGTTTAGCGCTCGGCCAGCGGCGGGAGACCCAGTACTTC
TRBV6-1	15	-	TRBJ2-7	TRBD2	CASGRSSGTSYEQYF	TGTGCCAGCGGTCGAAGTAGCGGGACCTCCTACGAGCAGTACTTC
TRBV12-3/TRBV12-4	12	many	TRBJ1-5	-	CASSSLTQPQHF	TGTGCCAGCAGTTCCCTAACTCAGCCCCAGCATTTT
TRBV3-1	15	many	TRBJ2-1	-	CASSPGGSSYNEQFF	TGTGCCAGCAGCCCAGGAGGTTCCTCCTACAATGAGCAGTTCTTC
TRBV12-3/TRBV12-4	13	many	TRBJ2-7	-	CASRTTDSYEQYF	TGTGCCAGCAGAACGACGGATTCCTACGAGCAGTACTTC
TRBV28	16	few	TRBJ2-4	-	CASSFNGVPHLREQYF	TGTGCCAGCAGTTTCAACGGGGTACCTCACCTACGGGAGCAGTACTTC
TRBV9	15	-	TRBJ2-1	-	CASSVSGTEYNEQFF	TGTGCCAGCAGCGTTTCCGGGACCGAATACAATGAGCAGTTCTTC
TRBV6-2/TRBV6-3	16	-	TRBJ2-7	TRBD2	CASSPMGTSLTYEQYF	TGTGCCAGCAGTCCCATGGGGACTAGTCTTACCTACGAGCAGTACTTC
TRBV10-3	13	once	TRBJ1-1	-	CAISDWGLTEAFF	TGTGCCATCAGTGACTGGGGTTTAACTGAAGCTTTCTTT
TRBV7-2	14	-	TRBJ2-7	-	CASSSSLTSYEQYF	TGTGCCAGCAGCTCTAGCCTAACCTCCTACGAGCAGTACTTC
TRBV28	13	many	TRBJ2-7	TRBD1	CASSVGQRYEQYF	TGTGCCAGCAGTGTGGGACAGAGATACGAGCAGTACTTC
TRBV20-1	10	-	TRBJ2-7	-	CSASHHEQYF	TGCAGTGCCTCGCACCACGAGCAGTACTTC
TRBV7-8	14	-	TRBJ2-1	-	CASSLFIGINEQFF	TGTGCCAGCAGCTTATTTATAGGGATAAATGAGCAGTTCTTC